The 15 T cell receptor beta chains given below trace back to one sample, sequenced in a study of blood T cell repertoires in COVID-19. The repertoire was sequenced with immunoSEQ multiplex PCR; TCRdb's copy has only in-frame clones and lacks some. The sample records 130,000 to 150,000 clones, about 90% being singletons. The sequenced sample was peripheral blood. The receptors shown here come from a man older than 75 with acute or convalescent COVID-19.

The rearrangement uses TRBV5-1 and TRBJ2-7; 12 positions agree with TRBD2. CDR3 length equals 15 residues. V lost 4 bases to trimming and J lost 6 bases; unmatched junction nucleotides: 8. Germline CDR1 is SGHRS and CDR2 is YFSETQ. The CDR3 sequence is CASSPGLAGSSEQYF. The CDR3 bases are TGCGCCAGCAGCCCCGGACTAGCGGGATCGTCCGAGCAGTACTTC.

The chain carries TRBV3-1 (or the pseudogene TRBV3-2) and TRBJ2-1; possibly TRBD2 for D (5 bases). The CDR3 is 17 residues long. CDR1 and CDR2 (germline): LGHDT, YNNKEL (reference sequence). V was clipped by 2 bases and J by 0 bases, with 14 bases between them. CDR3: CASSQRSGFSSYNEQFF. CDR3 sequence (DNA): TGTGCCAGCAGCCAAAGAAGCGGTTTCAGCTCCTACAATGAGCAGTTCTTC.

The V and J genes are TRBV4-1 and TRBJ1-3; maybe TRBD1 (5 bases). V was clipped by 1 base and J by 9 bases, with 16 bases between them. Germline CDR1 MGHRA, CDR2 YSYEKL. The CDR3 is 15 residues long. The CDR3 spells CASSQAGTPWLTIYF. CDR3 in DNA: TGCGCCAGCAGCCAAGCCGGGACTCCCTGGCTCACCATATATTTT.

V and J are TRBV10-1 and TRBJ1-4, with D unresolved. Germline V lookup: CDR1 WNHNN, CDR2 SYGVQD (reference sequence). This CDR3 region has 14 residues. Trimming removed 3 bases at V and 4 bases at J, with 9 bases between. CDR3 coding DNA: TGCGCCAGCAGTGACCGCCAGAATAATGAAAAACTGTTTTTT. It encodes CASSDRQNNEKLFF.

This clone was seen many times. V gene TRBV6-2 or TRBV6-3 combines with J gene TRBJ2-2, with 7 bases lining up with TRBD2. This CDR3 region has 15 residues. The germline V gene encodes CDR1 MNHEY and CDR2 SVGEGT. Germline trimming cut 0 bases from V and 6 bases from J; bases unmatched to any gene: 4. The CDR3 nucleotides are TGTGCCAGCAGTTACTCGGGGGGGGAGCCCGGGGAGCTGTTTTTT. It translates to CASSYSGGEPGELFF.

The J gene is TRBJ2-3, the V gene TRBV7-9, with TRBD2 matching over 8 bases. The CDR3 has 16 amino acids. Germline V gene lookup returns CDR1 SEHNR and CDR2 FQNEAQ (reference sequence). V was pared by 4 bases and J by 4 bases, with 10 bases of the junction left unmatched. The CDR3 sequence is CASSSPSGRGADTQYF. CDR3 nucleotide sequence: TGTGCCAGCAGCTCGCCTAGCGGGCGGGGCGCAGATACGCAGTATTTT.

V is TRBV11-2 and J is TRBJ2-3, with a possible D match to TRBD1 (8 bases). The germline V gene encodes CDR1 SGHAT and CDR2 FQNNGV. The CDR3 consists of 19 residues. V was cut by 7 bases and J by 2 bases, with 28 bases left in between. The CDR3 sequence: CASIDKGGEGQDLTDTQYF. CDR3 nucleotide sequence: TGTGCCAGCATCGACAAGGGGGGGGAGGGACAGGACCTCACAGATACGCAGTATTTT.

This clone appeared a single time. DNA of the CDR3: TGCGCCAGCAGCTTGTCAGGGGGTCGGGGTGAAAAACTGTTTTTT. This codes for CASSLSGGRGEKLFF. The chain recombines TRBV5-1 with TRBJ1-4; 7 nucleotides agree with TRBD1. Germline V gene sequence: CDR1 SGHRS, CDR2 YFSETQ. J gave up 7 bases and V 1 base, and 7 bases lay outside the gene matches. The CDR3 runs to 15 residues.

The chain links TRBV3-1 (or the pseudogene TRBV3-2) to TRBJ2-7; 9 positions match TRBD1. The CDR3 has 16 amino acids. The germline V gene has CDR1 LGHDT and CDR2 YNNKEL (reference sequence). V was pared by 1 base and J by 6 bases, with 10 bases of the junction left unmatched. The CDR3 region has the DNA TGTGCCAGCAGCCAAGCTTTGGGGACAGGGCTGATCGAGCAGTACTTC. Amino acid sequence: CASSQALGTGLIEQYF.

With regard to this clone: The sample holds other DNA sequences that translate to the same CDR3. The chain carries TRBV4-1 and TRBJ1-5; a weak D match, TRBD1 (5 bases). Germline V lookup: CDR1 MGHRA, CDR2 YSYEKL. This CDR3 has 13 residues. The ends were cut back, 8 bases at V and 4 bases at J, with 12 bases in the middle. CDR3 DNA sequence: TGCGCCAGCTCTCGGGGGGGGAATCAGCCCCAGCATTTT. Translation gives CASSRGGNQPQHF.

This clone was observed a few times. This sequence joins TRBV6-1 and TRBJ2-7; D may be TRBD2 (5 bases). V was pared by 2 bases and J by 7 bases, with 15 bases between. The CDR3 is made up of 14 amino acids. Germline CDR1 and CDR2: MNHNS and SASEGT. The CDR3 here is CASSEILGSGEQYF. For the CDR3, the DNA is TGTGCCAGCAGTGAAATTCTGGGATCGGGGGAGCAGTACTTC.

The V and J genes are TRBV28 and TRBJ1-2; no clear D gene. The CDR3 totals 12 residues. The germline CDR1 and CDR2 sequences are MDHEN and SYDVKM. V was trimmed by 6 bases and J by 2 bases, leaving 7 bases between them. CDR3 in amino acids: CASSVFNYGYTF. Here the CDR3 DNA reads TGTGCCAGCAGCGTATTCAACTATGGCTACACCTTC.

The chain has TRBV19 and TRBJ2-7; 8 bases align to TRBD1. The CDR3 spans 13 residues. Germline CDR1 is LNHDA and CDR2 is SQIVND (reference sequence). Trimming cost V 6 bases and J 6 bases; bases outside gene matches: 7. CDR3 amino acids: CASSRRTGTEQYF. DNA of the CDR3: TGTGCCAGTAGCCGACGGACAGGGACCGAGCAGTACTTC. Filled out from reference TRBV19 and TRBJ2-7, the complete variable domain reads DGGITQSPKYLFRKEGQNVTLSCEQNLNHDAMYWYRQDPGQGLRLIYYSQIVNDFQKGDIAEGYSVSREKKESFPLTVTSAQKNPTAFYLCASSRRTGTEQYFGPGTRLTVT.

This chain uses TRBV5-4 with TRBJ1-1, with TRBD1 matching over 8 bases. J lost 3 bases, V lost 3 bases, and 7 bases had no gene match. The CDR3 extends over 15 amino acids. The germline CDR1 and CDR2 sequences are SGHNT and YYREEE (reference sequence). CDR3 in amino acids: CASSWTGSGDTEAFF. The CDR3 DNA sequence: TGTGCCAGCAGCTGGACAGGGTCTGGCGACACTGAAGCTTTCTTT.

The chain has TRBV28 and TRBJ2-7; a possible D gene is TRBD2 (5 bases). Per germline, CDR1 MDHEN and CDR2 SYDVKM. This CDR3 spans 14 amino acids. V was pared by 2 bases and J by 6 bases, with 14 bases between. Here the CDR3 DNA reads TGTGCCAGCAGTTTAACCTTCCGGGGATCCGAGCAGTACTTC. This gives the protein CASSLTFRGSEQYF.